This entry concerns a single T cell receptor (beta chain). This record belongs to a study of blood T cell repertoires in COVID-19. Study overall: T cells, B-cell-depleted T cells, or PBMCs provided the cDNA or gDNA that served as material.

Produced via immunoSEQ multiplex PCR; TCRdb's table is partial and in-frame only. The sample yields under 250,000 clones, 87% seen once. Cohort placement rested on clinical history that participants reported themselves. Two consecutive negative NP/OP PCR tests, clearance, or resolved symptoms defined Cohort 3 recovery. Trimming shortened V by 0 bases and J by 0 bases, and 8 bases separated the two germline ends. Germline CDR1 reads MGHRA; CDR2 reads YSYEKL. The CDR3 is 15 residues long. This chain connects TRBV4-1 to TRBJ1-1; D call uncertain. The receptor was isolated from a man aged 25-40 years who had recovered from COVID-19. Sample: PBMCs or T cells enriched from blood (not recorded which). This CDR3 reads CASSQERQVNTEAFF. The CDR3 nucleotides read TGCGCCAGCAGCCAAGAGCGTCAGGTGAACACTGAAGCTTTCTTT.